A selection of T cell receptor beta chains follows, all from one sample in a study of blood T cell repertoires in COVID-19. The method was immunoSEQ multiplex PCR; TCRdb's version includes in-frame clones alone and lacks a portion of them. This table holds 150,000 to 200,000 clones, 80% found once. Sequencing input: peripheral blood. Every receptor here comes from a man aged 70-80 years with active or convalescent COVID-19. The CDR3 runs from the conserved cysteine through the conserved F or W. The order of the fields is CDR3 DNA, CDR3 protein, D gene, clone size, V gene, J gene. The D gene is left open where the match is weak. Rows may omit the clone size; those that give it use once, few, many or a size class.

DNA: TGTGCCAGCAGTGAATTGACTAGCGGCTACAATGAGCAGTTCTTC
CDR3: CASSELTSGYNEQFF
D: TRBD2
size: -
V: TRBV6-1
J: TRBJ2-1

DNA: TGCGCCAGCAGCGACCGGGTCCCATCCTACGAGCAGTACTTC
CDR3: CASSDRVPSYEQYF
D: -
size: few
V: TRBV5-1
J: TRBJ2-7

DNA: TGCGCCAGCAGCTCTCACCCCTCCCGGGACACTGAAGCTTTCTTT
CDR3: CASSSHPSRDTEAFF
D: -
size: -
V: TRBV5-1
J: TRBJ1-1

DNA: TGTGCCAGCAGTTTAGGGGGCAGCAATGAGCAGTTCTTC
CDR3: CASSLGGSNEQFF
D: -
size: -
V: TRBV12-3/TRBV12-4
J: TRBJ2-1

DNA: TGTGCCAGCAGCTTTCAAGAGATGCAGTATTTT
CDR3: CASSFQEMQYF
D: -
size: -
V: TRBV5-6
J: TRBJ2-3

DNA: TGTGCCAGCAGTCGGGAACAGGGGAACTATGGCTACACCTTC
CDR3: CASSREQGNYGYTF
D: TRBD1
size: -
V: TRBV6-5
J: TRBJ1-2

DNA: TGTGCCAGCAGTTACCATGACAGGCGGAACACTGAAGCTTTCTTT
CDR3: CASSYHDRRNTEAFF
D: -
size: -
V: TRBV6-5
J: TRBJ1-1

DNA: TGTGCCAGCAGTTTCGGTTTTGAGACCCAGTACTTC
CDR3: CASSFGFETQYF
D: -
size: few
V: TRBV28
J: TRBJ2-5

DNA: TGCGCCAGCAGCTTGGGCCCTAAGACAGAAGTTCTTACCTACGAGCAGTACTTC
CDR3: CASSLGPKTEVLTYEQYF
D: -
size: -
V: TRBV5-1
J: TRBJ2-7

DNA: TGCGCCAGCAGCCTCTTGAGAGGACAGGGAGCCTATGGCTACACCTTC
CDR3: CASSLLRGQGAYGYTF
D: TRBD1
size: -
V: TRBV4-1
J: TRBJ1-2

DNA: TGTGCCAGCCCTGACCGGGGGGCGTGGAATACGCAGTATTTT
CDR3: CASPDRGAWNTQYF
D: -
size: -
V: TRBV24-1
J: TRBJ2-3

DNA: TGTGCCAGCAGGGGGGCAGGGAAGACCCAGTACTTC
CDR3: CASRGAGKTQYF
D: -
size: -
V: TRBV6-5
J: TRBJ2-5

DNA: TGCGCCAGCAGCACAGGGACGGGGACTAATGAAAAACTGTTTTTT
CDR3: CASSTGTGTNEKLFF
D: -
size: -
V: TRBV5-1
J: TRBJ1-4

DNA: TGTGCCAGCAGCTCGGGACAGCAACATTCACCCCTCCACTTT
CDR3: CASSSGQQHSPLHF
D: TRBD1
size: -
V: TRBV7-2
J: TRBJ1-6

DNA: TGTGCCAGCAGCCGGGGACAGTCTTACGAGCAGTACTTC
CDR3: CASSRGQSYEQYF
D: TRBD1
size: -
V: TRBV11-2
J: TRBJ2-7

DNA: TGTGCCAGCAGTGAAACACCAGGGAAAGAGACCCAGTACTTC
CDR3: CASSETPGKETQYF
D: -
size: -
V: TRBV2
J: TRBJ2-5

DNA: TGCGCCAGCAGCCAAGGGGCCGCGGGGGGAACGCAGTATTTT
CDR3: CASSQGAAGGTQYF
D: TRBD2
size: few
V: TRBV4-3
J: TRBJ2-3

DNA: TGTGCCAGCAGCCAAGGAGGGGGCGCGGGCGGTCCGAACACTGAAGCTTTCTTT
CDR3: CASSQGGGAGGPNTEAFF
D: TRBD1
size: -
V: TRBV3-1/TRBV3-2
J: TRBJ1-1

DNA: TGTGCCAGCAGCCAAGGCGGCCCCTCCTATAATTCACCCCTCCACTTT
CDR3: CASSQGGPSYNSPLHF
D: -
size: -
V: TRBV3-1/TRBV3-2
J: TRBJ1-6

DNA: TGTGCCAGCAGTGAGGGAGGCGGAGAGACCCAGTACTTC
CDR3: CASSEGGGETQYF
D: -
size: -
V: TRBV25-1
J: TRBJ2-5

DNA: TGTGCCTGGAACACAGGGATGAGAAACACCATATATTTT
CDR3: CAWNTGMRNTIYF
D: -
size: -
V: TRBV30
J: TRBJ1-3

DNA: TGTGCCAGCAGTGAGCCCCCTTACGGGGGAACCTACAATGAGCAGTTCTTC
CDR3: CASSEPPYGGTYNEQFF
D: -
size: -
V: TRBV6-1
J: TRBJ2-1

DNA: TGTGCCAGCAGTTATACAGGGGGCATGAACACTGAAGCTTTCTTT
CDR3: CASSYTGGMNTEAFF
D: TRBD1
size: few
V: TRBV7-9
J: TRBJ1-1

DNA: TGTGCCAGCAGAGGGGTTAGCGGGCTAGGGGAGCAGTACTTC
CDR3: CASRGVSGLGEQYF
D: TRBD2
size: -
V: TRBV2
J: TRBJ2-7

DNA: TGTGCCAGCAGCTTAATCCAGGGATACGAGCAGTACTTC
CDR3: CASSLIQGYEQYF
D: -
size: -
V: TRBV7-9
J: TRBJ2-7

DNA: TGTGCCAGCAGCCAAGCCGCGACAGGTGTCTATCAGGGAGATACGCAGTATTTT
CDR3: CASSQAATGVYQGDTQYF
D: -
size: -
V: TRBV4-2
J: TRBJ2-3

DNA: TGTGCCAGCAGCTTGGGCATCCTAAACGAGCAGTACTTC
CDR3: CASSLGILNEQYF
D: -
size: -
V: TRBV7-8
J: TRBJ2-7

DNA: TGTGCCAGCACCGGAGTCGCTACAGATACGCAGTATTTT
CDR3: CASTGVATDTQYF
D: -
size: -
V: TRBV12-3/TRBV12-4
J: TRBJ2-3

DNA: TGTGCCAGCTCACTAGGGGTCCCAGGCTCCTACAATGAGCAGTTCTTC
CDR3: CASSLGVPGSYNEQFF
D: -
size: -
V: TRBV18
J: TRBJ2-1

DNA: TGTGCCAGCAGTACGACAGGGGGCTATGGCTACACCTTC
CDR3: CASSTTGGYGYTF
D: TRBD1
size: -
V: TRBV6-5
J: TRBJ1-2

DNA: TGTGCCAGCAGTCGAACAGGGCTGGACTATGGCTACACCTTC
CDR3: CASSRTGLDYGYTF
D: -
size: -
V: TRBV6-6
J: TRBJ1-2

DNA: TGCGCCAGCAGCTTGTCCCGGGACAGCAGAGGCACCGATACGCAGTATTTT
CDR3: CASSLSRDSRGTDTQYF
D: TRBD1
size: -
V: TRBV5-1
J: TRBJ2-3

DNA: TGTGCCAGCAGCTCAGGTCAGCCCCAGCATTTT
CDR3: CASSSGQPQHF
D: -
size: -
V: TRBV12-3/TRBV12-4
J: TRBJ1-5

DNA: TGCGCCAGCAGCTTGGCCGGTACTTCTAATGAAAAACTGTTTTTT
CDR3: CASSLAGTSNEKLFF
D: -
size: -
V: TRBV5-1
J: TRBJ1-4

DNA: TGTGCCAGCAACCCAGGGCGATGGGACACTGAAGCTTTCTTT
CDR3: CASNPGRWDTEAFF
D: -
size: -
V: TRBV7-2
J: TRBJ1-1

DNA: TGTGCCAGCGAGTTCATGAACACTGAAGCTTTCTTT
CDR3: CASEFMNTEAFF
D: -
size: -
V: TRBV7-9
J: TRBJ1-1

DNA: TGTGCCAGCTCAGGTTTAACAGGGGACCATGAGCAGTTCTTC
CDR3: CASSGLTGDHEQFF
D: TRBD1
size: -
V: TRBV18
J: TRBJ2-1

DNA: TGTGCCTGGAGTCGGACAGGGTCAGGGAACTATGGCTACACCTTC
CDR3: CAWSRTGSGNYGYTF
D: TRBD1
size: -
V: TRBV30
J: TRBJ1-2

DNA: TGTGCCAGCACCCTGGGGCCCTACGAGCAGTACTTC
CDR3: CASTLGPYEQYF
D: -
size: once
V: TRBV28
J: TRBJ2-7

DNA: TGCGCCAGCAGCTTGCGCCCCGGGACAGGGGCATACAATGAGCAGTTCTTC
CDR3: CASSLRPGTGAYNEQFF
D: TRBD1
size: -
V: TRBV5-1
J: TRBJ2-1

DNA: TGTGCCAGCAGTGAGTCGCCGGGGACAACTTATGGCTACACCTTC
CDR3: CASSESPGTTYGYTF
D: -
size: -
V: TRBV6-1
J: TRBJ1-2

DNA: TGTGCCATCAGTGAGTCGACGAGGTCCAATGAGCAGTTCTTC
CDR3: CAISESTRSNEQFF
D: -
size: few
V: TRBV10-3
J: TRBJ2-1

DNA: TGTGCCAGCGGACGGGGGACAGGGGGTGCAGATACGCAGTATTTT
CDR3: CASGRGTGGADTQYF
D: TRBD1
size: -
V: TRBV19
J: TRBJ2-3

DNA: TGCAGTGCTGGTGGGGCTAGGGGTGATCCGCAGTATTTT
CDR3: CSAGGARGDPQYF
D: -
size: -
V: TRBV20-1
J: TRBJ2-3

DNA: TGTGCCAGCAGCCAAGGACTTGCTGTCAGGGGGCAAGGCTACACCTTC
CDR3: CASSQGLAVRGQGYTF
D: TRBD1
size: -
V: TRBV4-2
J: TRBJ1-2

DNA: TGTGCCAGCAGTGAAGCGGGCCAGGGGAACAATCAGCCCCAGCATTTT
CDR3: CASSEAGQGNNQPQHF
D: -
size: -
V: TRBV2
J: TRBJ1-5